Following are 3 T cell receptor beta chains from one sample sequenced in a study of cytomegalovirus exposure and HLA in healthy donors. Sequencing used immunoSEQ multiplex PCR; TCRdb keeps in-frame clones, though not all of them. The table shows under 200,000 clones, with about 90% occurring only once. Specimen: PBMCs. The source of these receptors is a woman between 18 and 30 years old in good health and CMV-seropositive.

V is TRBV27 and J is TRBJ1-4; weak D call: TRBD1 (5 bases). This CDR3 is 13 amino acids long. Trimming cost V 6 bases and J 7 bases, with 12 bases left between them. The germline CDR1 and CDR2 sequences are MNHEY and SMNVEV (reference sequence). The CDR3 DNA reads TGTGCCAGCAGGCGGCAGGGAGGTGAAAAACTGTTTTTT. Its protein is CASRRQGGEKLFF.

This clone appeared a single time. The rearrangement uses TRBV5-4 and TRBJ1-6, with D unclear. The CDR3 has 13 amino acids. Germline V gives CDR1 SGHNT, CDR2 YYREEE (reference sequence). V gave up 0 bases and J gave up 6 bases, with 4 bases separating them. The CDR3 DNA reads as TGTGCCAGCAGCTTGGTCTCTAATTCACCCCTCCACTTT. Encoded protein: CASSLVSNSPLHF.

In DNA, the CDR3 is TGCGCCAGCAGCCAACAAACAAGGGGAACCGAAGCCTACAATGAGCAGTTCTTC. This sequence encodes CASSQQTRGTEAYNEQFF. The genes are TRBV4-1 and TRBJ2-1; weak D call: TRBD1 (5 bases). V was shortened by 2 bases and J by 2 bases, with 19 bases between the two germline ends. This CDR3 spans 18 amino acids. Germline CDR1 reads MGHRA; CDR2 reads YSYEKL.